Each of the 6 T cell receptor beta chains below was sequenced from the same sample in a study of blood T cell repertoires in COVID-19. The method was immunoSEQ multiplex PCR; TCRdb's version includes in-frame clones alone and lacks a portion of them. Counted here are about 130,000 clones, approximately 82% occurring once; the ten biggest clones make up approximately 11%. The sample comprised peripheral blood. These TCRs come from a man aged 55 to 70 who had recovered from COVID-19.

The J gene is TRBJ2-2, the V gene TRBV5-6; D unclear. V shed 0 bases and J shed 3 bases, with 15 bases lying between them. Germline CDR1 and CDR2: SGHDT and YYEEEE. The CDR3 is made up of 17 amino acids. The CDR3 DNA sequence: TGTGCCAGCAGCTTGGCCGGCAGGTCCCCTTACACCGGGGAGCTGTTTTTT. Amino acid sequence: CASSLAGRSPYTGELFF.

This chain uses TRBV6-2 or TRBV6-3 with TRBJ1-5, with 9 bases aligning to TRBD1. V was pared by 4 bases and J by 2 bases, with 9 bases of the junction left unmatched. The germline V gene has CDR1 MNHEY and CDR2 SVGEGT. The CDR3 is 17 residues long. CDR3 residues: CASSWTGVGVRNQPQHF. The CDR3 DNA reads TGTGCCAGCAGTTGGACAGGGGTAGGGGTGCGCAATCAGCCCCAGCATTTT.

This CDR3 reads CASSFGTGGEKLFF. The CDR3 DNA reads TGTGCCAGCAGCTTCGGGACAGGGGGTGAAAAACTGTTTTTT. This chain connects TRBV7-2 to TRBJ1-4; 11 bases are a match to TRBD1. Germline CDR1 reads SGHTA; CDR2 reads FQGNSA. Trimming cost V 3 bases and J 7 bases; bases outside gene matches: 1. The CDR3 extends over 14 amino acids.

The chain recombines TRBV6-2 or TRBV6-3 with TRBJ2-1; TRBD2 aligns across 7 bases. The CDR3 consists of 12 residues. The J segment lost 10 bases and the V segment lost 5 bases, leaving 5 bases of the junction unmatched. Looked up from germline, CDR1 is MNHEY and CDR2 is SVGEGT. Here the CDR3 DNA reads TGTGCCAGCAGTAAAAGGCGGGAGGAGCAGTTCTTC. Its translation is CASSKRREEQFF.

V gene TRBV5-1 combines with J gene TRBJ2-5; TRBD1 is a possible D gene (5 bases). V dropped 0 bases and J dropped 2 bases, with 8 bases sitting between them. This CDR3 is built from 14 residues. Germline V lookup: CDR1 SGHRS, CDR2 YFSETQ. CDR3 nucleotides: TGCGCCAGCAGCTTGGGGGCAGGGCAAGAGACCCAGTACTTC. Protein: CASSLGAGQETQYF.

V gene TRBV6-1 combines with J gene TRBJ1-5, with D perhaps matching TRBD1 (6 bases). The CDR3 has 15 residues. V lost 3 bases and J lost 0, with 9 bases in between. Germline-derived CDR1 and CDR2 are MNHNS and SASEGT. Here the CDR3 DNA reads TGTGCCAGCAGTGACGGACAGTTTAGCAATCAGCCCCAGCATTTT. Its protein product is CASSDGQFSNQPQHF.